Listed here is a single TCR beta chain. This entry is derived from a study of blood T cell repertoires in COVID-19. Study-level information: COVID-19 samples from acute and convalescent phases originated in the United States, Italy and Spain. The analysed material was cDNA or gDNA that came from T cells, B-cell-depleted T cells, or PBMCs.

In the original processing: Amplifying reference gene primers gave estimates of nucleated cell counts. Clones were read by immunoSEQ multiplex PCR, and TCRdb kept only the in-frame ones, dropping some. The V and J calls and clone size were taken over from that table, and D and trimming were inferred from the DNA. The sample records tens of thousands of clones, about 76% being singletons. This CDR3 is 12 amino acids long. Germline V gene sequence: CDR1 MNHEY, CDR2 SVGAGI. The germline V and J ends were trimmed by 0 bases and 13 bases, with 7 bases remaining between them. The sequence was collected from a human donor in a cohort sampled during active COVID-19. Sequencing was done on a sample of peripheral blood. The V call is TRBV6-5, the J call TRBJ1-6, with no clear D. In DNA form, the CDR3 reads TGTGCCAGCAGTTACTCCTCCCCCCCCCTCCACTTT. It yields the protein CASSYSSPPLHF.